This T cell receptor (beta chain) was found in a study of CD8 T cells in Susac syndrome. The CDR3 is 15 residues long. V was clipped by 6 bases and J by 7 bases; unmatched bases: 14. The germline V gene has CDR1 SQVTM and CDR2 ANQGSEA. cDNA came from approximately 0.5 to 1 ug RNA primed by random hexamers. MiXCR, applied by TCRdb to the immunoSEQ multiplex PCR reads, yields one record per CDR3 protein. The data show some 240,000 distinct CDR3 sequences, with 95% to 97% seen just once and about 0.1% held by the top ten. J is TRBJ1-2 and V is TRBV29-1, with TRBD1 matching 10 bases. Input material: CD4+ T cells from PBMCs. The source is a human donor with Susac syndrome. The CDR3 protein is CSVGGDGTGDIGYTF. The CDR3, as DNA: TGCAGCGTGGGGGGAGACGGGACAGGGGACATTGGCTACACCTTC.